These 29 T cell receptor beta chains were all obtained from the same sample, sequenced in a study of identical twins. TCRdb independently ran MiXCR on the 5' RACE reads; one entry per CDR3 protein. The table includes roughly 260,000 distinct CDR3 sequences, over 11% detected once. The material sequenced was memory (CD45RO+) T cells sorted from blood. The receptors here all came from a woman aged 18-29 years in good health.

This clonotype has a count of ten or more. The gene calls are TRBV6-2 or TRBV6-3 and TRBJ2-1; 11 bases agree with TRBD2. This CDR3 region has 18 residues. CDR1 is MNHEY and CDR2 is SVGEGT in the germline V gene. Losses at the gene ends were 2 bases for V and 9 bases for J; bases not matched to a gene: 15. The CDR3 spells CASSYLPASGRRGSEQFF. The CDR3 DNA follows: TGTGCCAGCAGTTACCTCCCAGCTAGCGGGAGGCGGGGTAGTGAGCAGTTCTTC.

The chain is built from TRBV5-1 and TRBJ1-2; D remains unclear. Trimming took 5 bases from V and 4 from J, leaving 9 bases between them. The CDR3 loop spans 12 amino acids. Germline assignment: CDR1 SGHRS and CDR2 YFSETQ. The CDR3 here is CASSGVGYGYTF. The CDR3 coding sequence is TGCGCCAGCAGTGGGGTCGGCTATGGCTACACCTTC.

J is TRBJ2-1 and V is TRBV4-3; possible D gene TRBD2, 6 bases. From germline, CDR1 is LGHNA and CDR2 YSLEER. The V gene lost 3 bases and the J gene lost 10 bases, with 13 bases spanning the gap. The CDR3 runs 13 residues. CDR3 nucleotide sequence: TGCGCCAGCAGCCATCAAGCGGGCGGGGAGCAGTTCTTC. It encodes CASSHQAGGEQFF.

This clonotype was found a few times. The gene calls are TRBV19 and TRBJ2-1, with D tentatively TRBD2 (6 bases). This CDR3 is 15 amino acids long. The V gene's germline CDR1 is LNHDA and CDR2 SQIVND (reference sequence). The germline V and J ends were trimmed by 1 base and 5 bases, with 12 bases remaining between them. CDR3 amino acids: CASSIGEAGNNEQFF. In nucleotides, the CDR3 is TGTGCCAGTAGTATAGGGGAAGCGGGTAACAATGAGCAGTTCTTC.

The chain carries TRBV12-3 or TRBV12-4 and TRBJ1-3; D is unresolved. CDR3 length: 12 residues. V lost 7 bases and J 4 bases, leaving 8 bases between the germline ends. CDR3 DNA sequence: TGTGCCAGCACGAAACAGGGAAACACCATATATTTT. Amino acids: CASTKQGNTIYF.

With respect to this clonotype: At one of its ends the junction is not consistent with the germline gene, which may arise from a read error. The CDR3 loop reads CSSKQGWADTQYF. In DNA, the CDR3 is TGCTCCAGCAAACAGGGGTGGGCAGATACGCAGTATTTT. The chain employs TRBV5-1 and TRBJ2-3, with 7 bases identical to TRBD1. The CDR3 consists of 13 residues. Per the germline V gene, CDR1 is SGHRS and CDR2 is YFSETQ. The whole variable domain, filled in from reference TRBV5-1 and TRBJ2-3, reads KAGVTQTPRYLIKTRGQQVTLSCSPISGHRSVSWYQQTPGQGLQFLFEYFSETQRNKGNFPGRFSGRQFSNSRSEMNVSTLELGDSALYLCSSKQGWADTQYFGPGTRLTVL.

This clonotype came up a few times. J is TRBJ2-3 and V is TRBV6-1, with D tentatively TRBD1 (6 bases). The CDR3 contains 14 residues. V was trimmed by 8 bases and J by 2 bases, leaving 14 bases between them. Germline V CDR1 and CDR2: MNHNS, SASEGT. The DNA for the CDR3 is TGTGCCAGCGTCCGTTGGGGGCACACAGATACGCAGTATTTT. It translates to CASVRWGHTDTQYF.

A few counts support this clonotype. The chain links TRBV10-3 to TRBJ1-5; D uncertain. The V gene lost 4 bases and the J gene lost 4 bases, with 11 bases spanning the gap. Germline CDR1 is ENHRY and CDR2 is SYGVKD. The CDR3 spans 14 residues. The CDR3 spells CAISVGTVNQPQHF. DNA for the CDR3: TGTGCCATCAGTGTTGGAACGGTAAATCAGCCCCAGCATTTT.

This clonotype was detected many times. The genes are TRBV27 and TRBJ2-7, with TRBD1 matching 7 bases. The ends lost 7 bases at V and 2 bases at J; junction bases unmatched: 5. The CDR3 consists of 13 residues. The germline V gene has CDR1 MNHEY and CDR2 SMNVEV (reference sequence). CDR3 bases: TGTGCCAGCAAACCGGGACAGACCTACGAGCAGTACTTC. This sequence encodes CASKPGQTYEQYF.

This clonotype was seen ten or more times. This chain joins TRBV20-1 and TRBJ2-7; D gene ambiguous. Germline CDR1 reads DFQATT; CDR2 reads SNEGSKA (reference sequence). V lost 7 bases, J lost 3 bases, and 16 bases lay in between. CDR3 size: 13 residues. The CDR3 DNA follows: TGCAGTGTATTGGATCCGTCGGGCTACGAGCAGTACTTC. Its protein product is CSVLDPSGYEQYF.

There are many counts of this clonotype. V usage is TRBV7-2 and J usage is TRBJ2-5, with 9 bases aligning to TRBD1. Germline CDR1 SGHTA, CDR2 FQGNSA. The CDR3 is made up of 15 amino acids. V lost 5 bases, J lost 6 bases, and 10 bases stayed unmatched. This CDR3 reads CASSLGQGSLKTQYF. The CDR3, as DNA: TGTGCCAGCAGCCTAGGACAGGGGAGTTTGAAGACCCAGTACTTC. The full variable domain, completed using reference TRBV7-2 and TRBJ2-5, is GAGVSQSPSNKVTEKGKDVELRCDPISGHTALYWYRQSLGQGLEFLIYFQGNSAPDKSGLPSDRFSAERTGGSVSTLTIQRTQQEDSAVYLCASSLGQGSLKTQYFGPGTRLLVL.

The chain employs TRBV27 and TRBJ2-6; D may be TRBD1 or TRBD2 (5 bases each). Germline values: CDR1 MNHEY, CDR2 SMNVEV (reference sequence). V was shortened by 4 bases and J by 5 bases, with 18 bases between the two germline ends. CDR3 length: 17 amino acids. The CDR3 DNA sequence: TGTGCCAGCAGTTCTTTGACAGTGGGACCCTGGGCCAACGTCCTGACTTTC. It specifies CASSSLTVGPWANVLTF.

V and J are TRBV18 and TRBJ2-7; D ambiguous. Germline V lookup: CDR1 KGHSH, CDR2 LQKENI. V dropped 4 bases and J dropped 5 bases, with 18 bases sitting between them. The CDR3 sequence is 15 residues long. CDR3 coding DNA: TGTGCCAGCTCACGTACGTCTTACCCTCGACACGAGCAGTACTTC. Translated, it gives CASSRTSYPRHEQYF.

This clonotype appeared once. The chain employs TRBV27 and TRBJ2-1; D uncertain. The CDR3 consists of 15 residues. V lost 8 bases to trimming and J lost 0 bases, with 14 bases between them. The V gene's germline CDR1 is MNHEY and CDR2 SMNVEV (reference sequence). CDR3 sequence reads: CASSSYVSSYNEQFF. The CDR3 region has the DNA TGTGCCAGCTCGAGTTACGTTAGCTCCTACAATGAGCAGTTCTTC.

The table lists this clonotype with a few counts. The genes are TRBV6-2 or TRBV6-3 and TRBJ2-1; 11 bases are a match to TRBD2. There are 15 residues in the CDR3. Trimming removed 2 bases from V and 5 bases from J; junction bases left unmatched: 2. Germline lookup yields CDR1 MNHEY and CDR2 SVGEGT. The DNA of the CDR3 is TGTGCCAGCAGTTACGCTAGCGGGGGGAACAATGAGCAGTTCTTC. Amino acids: CASSYASGGNNEQFF.

This clonotype was picked up a small number of times. V is TRBV20-1 and J is TRBJ1-2; a weak D match, TRBD1 (6 bases). From germline, CDR1 is DFQATT and CDR2 SNEGSKA (reference sequence). The CDR3 runs to 12 residues. V dropped 3 bases and J dropped 9 bases, with 14 bases sitting between them. CDR3 in amino acids: CSARAPGASYTF. The CDR3 DNA sequence: TGCAGTGCTAGGGCCCCGGGGGCGAGCTACACCTTC.

The chain couples TRBV20-1 to TRBJ1-1; unclear D gene. The V end lost 6 bases, the J end lost 2 bases, and 13 bases lay between the germline ends. Per germline, CDR1 DFQATT and CDR2 SNEGSKA (reference sequence). The CDR3 sequence is 13 residues long. The CDR3 spells CSASTGFNTEAFF. The CDR3 DNA follows: TGCAGTGCCAGCACTGGGTTTAACACTGAAGCTTTCTTT.

V and J are TRBV20-1 and TRBJ2-1; 7 nucleotides line up with TRBD2. The CDR3 is 13 residues long. Germline values: CDR1 DFQATT, CDR2 SNEGSKA (reference sequence). V gave up 7 bases and J gave up 5 bases; unmatched junction bases: 8. CDR3 DNA sequence: TGCAGTGTCTTCGCGGGAGAGCACAATGAGCAGTTCTTC. It codes for CSVFAGEHNEQFF.

This clonotype was recorded a few times. The CDR3 coding sequence is TGCAGTGCTACCCAGGACAGCATGAACACTGAAGCTTTCTTT. It yields the protein CSATQDSMNTEAFF. V gene TRBV20-1 combines with J gene TRBJ1-1; tentative D call: TRBD1 (6 bases). Germline-derived CDR1 and CDR2 are DFQATT and SNEGSKA (reference sequence). The CDR3 sequence is 14 residues long. Trimming cost V 4 bases and J 0 bases, with 12 bases left between them.

This clonotype was seen a handful of times. This chain links TRBV5-8 with TRBJ2-3, with 13 bases lining up with TRBD2. Looked up from germline, CDR1 is SGHTS and CDR2 is YDEGEE. This CDR3 has 16 residues. The J segment lost 2 bases and the V segment lost 7 bases, leaving 7 bases of the junction unmatched. The CDR3 reads CASGGLAGSFTDTQYF. CDR3 sequence (DNA): TGTGCCAGCGGGGGACTAGCGGGGAGCTTCACAGATACGCAGTATTTT.

This clonotype has a count of ten or more. J is TRBJ1-2 and V is TRBV4-2, with D unresolved. Germline V gene lookup returns CDR1 LGHNA and CDR2 YNFKEQ. This CDR3 is 17 amino acids long. V shed 3 bases and J shed 0 bases, with 17 bases lying between them. The CDR3 here is CASSQMGSGETNYGYTF. CDR3 DNA: TGTGCCAGCAGCCAGATGGGGTCTGGGGAAACTAACTATGGCTACACCTTC.

This clonotype was seen only a few times. V is TRBV9 and J is TRBJ2-5; a possible D gene is TRBD2 (6 bases). Trimming removed 3 bases at V and 2 bases at J, with 17 bases between. Germline V CDR1 and CDR2: SGDLS, YYNGEE. This CDR3 comprises 16 residues. The CDR3 is CASSARASSGQETQYF. CDR3 sequence (DNA): TGTGCCAGCAGCGCCCGGGCGAGTAGCGGACAAGAGACCCAGTACTTC.

This rearrangement joins TRBV20-1 to TRBJ2-5; D possibly matches TRBD1 or TRBD2 (5 bases each). This CDR3 contains 14 residues. The V end lost 3 bases, the J end lost 4 bases, and 15 bases lay between the germline ends. The germline gives CDR1 DFQATT, CDR2 SNEGSKA (reference sequence). CDR3 sequence reads: CSASRRTGRETQYF. The DNA of the CDR3 is TGCAGTGCTAGTCGCCGAACGGGGCGAGAGACCCAGTACTTC.

This chain links TRBV9 with TRBJ2-7; 7 bases agree with TRBD1. V dropped 0 bases and J dropped 6; count of bases not matched to a gene: 6. The CDR3 contains 14 residues. Germline CDR1 reads SGDLS; CDR2 reads YYNGEE. The CDR3 region is CASSVGGGYGEQYF. DNA for the CDR3: TGTGCCAGCAGCGTAGGAGGGGGCTATGGCGAGCAGTACTTC. The full variable domain, with the rest looked up from reference TRBV9 and TRBJ2-7, is DSGVTQTPKHLITATGQRVTLRCSPRSGDLSVYWYQQSLDQGLQFLIQYYNGEERAKGNILERFSAQQFPDLHSELNLSSLELGDSALYFCASSVGGGYGEQYFGPGTRLTVT.

The gene calls are TRBV29-1 and TRBJ2-5, with 9 bases fitting TRBD2. Germline values: CDR1 SQVTM, CDR2 ANQGSEA. This CDR3 is built from 14 residues. The V gene end was trimmed by 5 bases and the J gene end by 7 bases; junction bases not matched to a gene: 11. Here the CDR3 reads CSVSSGISATTQYF. In DNA form, the CDR3 reads TGCAGCGTTTCTAGCGGGATCTCGGCCACGACCCAGTACTTC.

The V gene is TRBV14, the J gene TRBJ2-1, with TRBD1 as a possible D gene (6 bases). The CDR3 runs to 13 residues. V was shortened by 2 bases and J by 10 bases, with 12 bases between the two germline ends. Germline V gene lookup returns CDR1 SGHDN and CDR2 FVKESK. DNA of the CDR3: TGTGCCAGCAGCCAAATGACAGGTGGGGAGCAGTTCTTC. Translated: CASSQMTGGEQFF.

The chain joins TRBV20-1 to TRBJ1-2; 9 positions agree with TRBD1. This CDR3 is built from 16 residues. Germline lookup yields CDR1 DFQATT and CDR2 SNEGSKA (reference sequence). After removal of 3 bases from V and 0 bases from J, the junction contained 8 bases not matched to a gene. CDR3 residues: CSARGGTGTTNYGYTF. As DNA, the CDR3 is TGCAGTGCTAGGGGTGGGACAGGGACTACTAACTATGGCTACACCTTC.

This clonotype has only one observation. This chain joins TRBV6-2 or TRBV6-3 and TRBJ2-7, with 9 bases matching TRBD1. Looked up from germline, CDR1 is MNHEY and CDR2 is SVGEGT. This CDR3 has 18 residues. V was clipped by 6 bases and J by 3 bases; unmatched bases: 18. The CDR3 bases are TGTGCCAGCAGCAACGGGACAGGGAGGTCATACGGGCTCTACGAGCAGTACTTC. It specifies CASSNGTGRSYGLYEQYF.

This clonotype was seen many times. DNA for the CDR3: TGTGCCAGCACTCAGGGACAGACCGGCTACACCTTC. Encoded protein: CASTQGQTGYTF. This rearrangement joins TRBV6-2 or TRBV6-3 to TRBJ1-2; 7 nucleotides agree with TRBD1. The germline V gene has CDR1 MNHEY and CDR2 SVGEGT. This CDR3 is built from 12 residues. After removal of 7 bases from V and 8 bases from J, the junction contained 7 bases not matched to a gene.